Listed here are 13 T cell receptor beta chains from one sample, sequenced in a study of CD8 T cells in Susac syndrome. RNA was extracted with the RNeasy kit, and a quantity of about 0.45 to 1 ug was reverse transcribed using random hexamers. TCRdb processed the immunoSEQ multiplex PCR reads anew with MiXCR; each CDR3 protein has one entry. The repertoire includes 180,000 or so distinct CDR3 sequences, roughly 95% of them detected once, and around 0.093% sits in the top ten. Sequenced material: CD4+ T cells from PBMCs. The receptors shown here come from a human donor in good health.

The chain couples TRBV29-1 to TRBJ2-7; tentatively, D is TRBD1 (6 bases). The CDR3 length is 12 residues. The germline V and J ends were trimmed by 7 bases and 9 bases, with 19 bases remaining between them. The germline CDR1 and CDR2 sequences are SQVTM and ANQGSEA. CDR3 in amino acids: CSAAPARGVQYF. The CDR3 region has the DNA TGCAGCGCCGCCCCCGCCAGGGGCGTGCAGTACTTC.

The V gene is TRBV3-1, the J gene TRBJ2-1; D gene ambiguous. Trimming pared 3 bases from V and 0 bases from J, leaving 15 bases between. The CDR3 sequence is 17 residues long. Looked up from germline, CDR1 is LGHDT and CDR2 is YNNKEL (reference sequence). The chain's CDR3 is CASSQIWGQSSYNEQFF. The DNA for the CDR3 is TGTGCCAGCAGCCAGATATGGGGTCAGTCCTCCTACAATGAGCAGTTCTTC.

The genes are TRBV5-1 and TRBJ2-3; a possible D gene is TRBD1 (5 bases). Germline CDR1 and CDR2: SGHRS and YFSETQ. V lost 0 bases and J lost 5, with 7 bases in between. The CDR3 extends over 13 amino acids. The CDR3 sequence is CASSLAGQDTQYF. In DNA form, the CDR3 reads TGCGCCAGCAGCTTGGCAGGGCAAGATACGCAGTATTTT.

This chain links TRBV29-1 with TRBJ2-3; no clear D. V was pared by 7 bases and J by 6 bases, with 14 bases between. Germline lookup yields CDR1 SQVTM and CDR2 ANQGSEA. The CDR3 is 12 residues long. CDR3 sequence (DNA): TGCAGCGCGAGGATTGGTGGGGATACGCAGTATTTT. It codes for CSARIGGDTQYF.

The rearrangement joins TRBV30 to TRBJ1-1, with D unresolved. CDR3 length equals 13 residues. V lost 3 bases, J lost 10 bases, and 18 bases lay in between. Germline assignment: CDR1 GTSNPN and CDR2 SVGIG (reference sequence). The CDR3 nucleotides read TGTGCCTGGAGCGCCCTTTCTGATAGTTTAGCTTTCTTT. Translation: CAWSALSDSLAFF.

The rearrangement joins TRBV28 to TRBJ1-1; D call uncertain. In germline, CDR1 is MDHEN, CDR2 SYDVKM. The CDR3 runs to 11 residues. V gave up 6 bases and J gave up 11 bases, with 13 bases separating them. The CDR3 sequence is CASRARGYAFF. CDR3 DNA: TGTGCCAGCAGGGCCAGAGGGTACGCTTTCTTT.

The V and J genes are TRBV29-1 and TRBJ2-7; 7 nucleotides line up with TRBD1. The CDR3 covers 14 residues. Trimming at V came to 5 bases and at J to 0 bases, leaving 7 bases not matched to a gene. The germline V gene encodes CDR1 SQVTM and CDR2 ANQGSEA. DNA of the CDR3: TGCAGCGTTCAGGGGACAGACGACTCCTACGAGCAGTACTTC. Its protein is CSVQGTDDSYEQYF.

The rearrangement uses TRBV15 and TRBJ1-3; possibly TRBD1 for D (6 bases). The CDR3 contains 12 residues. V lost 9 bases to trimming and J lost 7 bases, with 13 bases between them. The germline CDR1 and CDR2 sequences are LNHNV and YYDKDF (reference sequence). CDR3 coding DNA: TGTGCCACAGGGGGGTACGGGAACACCATATATTTT. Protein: CATGGYGNTIYF.

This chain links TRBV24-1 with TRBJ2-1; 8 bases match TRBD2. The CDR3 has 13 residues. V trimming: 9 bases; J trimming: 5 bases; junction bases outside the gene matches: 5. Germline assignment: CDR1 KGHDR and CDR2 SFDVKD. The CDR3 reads CATGGGHNNEQFF. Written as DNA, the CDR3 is TGTGCCACCGGCGGGGGGCATAACAATGAGCAGTTCTTC.

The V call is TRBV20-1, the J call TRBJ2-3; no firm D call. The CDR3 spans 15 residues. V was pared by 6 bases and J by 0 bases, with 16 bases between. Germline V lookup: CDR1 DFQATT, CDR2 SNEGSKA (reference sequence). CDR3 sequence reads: CSAIPQTPSTDTQYF. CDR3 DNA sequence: TGCAGTGCGATACCCCAGACCCCTAGCACAGATACGCAGTATTTT.

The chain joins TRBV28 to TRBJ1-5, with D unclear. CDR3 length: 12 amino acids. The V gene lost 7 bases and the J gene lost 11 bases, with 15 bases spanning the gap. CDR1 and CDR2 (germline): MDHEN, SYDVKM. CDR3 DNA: TGTGCCAGCACTCAACAGAGCGGCGCCCAGCATTTT. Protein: CASTQQSGAQHF. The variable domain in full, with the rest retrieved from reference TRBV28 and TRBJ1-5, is DVKVTQSSRYLVKRTGEKVFLECVQDMDHENMFWYRQDPGLGLRLIYFSYDVKMKEKGDIPEGYSVSREKKERFSLILESASTNQTSMYLCASTQQSGAQHFGDGTRLSIL.

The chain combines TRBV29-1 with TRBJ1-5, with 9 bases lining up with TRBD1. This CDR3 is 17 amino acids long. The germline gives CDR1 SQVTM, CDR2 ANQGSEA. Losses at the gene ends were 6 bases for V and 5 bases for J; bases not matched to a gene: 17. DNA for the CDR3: TGCAGCGTGAGGACCGGGACAGGGATACGTGGAGATCAGCCCCAGCATTTT. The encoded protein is CSVRTGTGIRGDQPQHF.

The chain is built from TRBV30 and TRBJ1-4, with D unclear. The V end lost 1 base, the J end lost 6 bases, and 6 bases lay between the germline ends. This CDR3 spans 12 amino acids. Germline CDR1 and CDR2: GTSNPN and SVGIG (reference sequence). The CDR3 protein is CAWSEGYEKLFF. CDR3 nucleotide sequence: TGTGCCTGGAGTGAGGGTTATGAAAAACTGTTTTTT.